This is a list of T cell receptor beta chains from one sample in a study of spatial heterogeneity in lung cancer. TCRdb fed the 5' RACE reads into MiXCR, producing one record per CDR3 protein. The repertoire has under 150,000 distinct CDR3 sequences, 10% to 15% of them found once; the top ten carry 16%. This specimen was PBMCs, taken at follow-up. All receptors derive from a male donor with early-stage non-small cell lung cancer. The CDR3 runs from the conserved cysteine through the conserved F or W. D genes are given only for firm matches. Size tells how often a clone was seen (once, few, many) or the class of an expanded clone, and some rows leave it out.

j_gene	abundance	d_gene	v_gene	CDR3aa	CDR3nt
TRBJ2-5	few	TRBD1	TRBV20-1	CSAPDRGKTQYF	TGCAGTGCCCCGGACAGGGGAAAGACCCAGTACTTC
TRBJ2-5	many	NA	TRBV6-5	CASWTQETQYF	TGTGCCAGTTGGACGCAAGAGACCCAGTACTTC
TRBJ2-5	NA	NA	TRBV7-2	CASSPHLYGSQETQYF	TGTGCCAGCAGCCCCCACCTGTATGGGTCACAAGAGACCCAGTACTTC
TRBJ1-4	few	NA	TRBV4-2	CASSQELGGGTNEKLFF	TGTGCCAGCAGCCAAGAGTTAGGAGGGGGAACTAATGAAAAACTGTTTTTT
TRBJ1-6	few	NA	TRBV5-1	CASSLEGRHNSPLHF	TGCGCCAGCAGCTTGGAGGGGAGACATAATTCACCCCTCCACTTT
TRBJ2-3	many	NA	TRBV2	CASSSGPTRGADTQYF	TGTGCCAGCAGCTCAGGACCGACTAGGGGGGCGGATACGCAGTATTTT
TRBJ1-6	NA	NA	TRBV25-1	CASSESTSSYNSPLHF	TGTGCCAGCAGTGAATCGACCAGCTCCTATAATTCACCCCTCCACTTT
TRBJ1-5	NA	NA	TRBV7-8	CASSPNRMGSGPQPQHF	TGTGCCAGCAGCCCGAACCGGATGGGGTCAGGGCCTCAGCCCCAGCATTTT
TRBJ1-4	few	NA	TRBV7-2	CASSLGVANEKLFF	TGTGCCAGCAGCTTGGGGGTTGCCAATGAAAAACTGTTTTTT
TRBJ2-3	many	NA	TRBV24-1	CATGRRGQGTDTQYF	TGTGCCACTGGGCGCAGGGGCCAAGGGACAGATACGCAGTATTTT
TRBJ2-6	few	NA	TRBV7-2	CASSGRNGANVLTF	TGTGCCAGCAGCGGGAGGAATGGGGCCAACGTCCTGACTTTC
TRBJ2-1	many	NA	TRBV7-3	CASRLTASYNEQFF	TGTGCCAGCAGGCTTACAGCCTCCTACAATGAGCAGTTCTTC
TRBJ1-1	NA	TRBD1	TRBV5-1	CASSLQDRGRTEAFF	TGCGCCAGCAGCTTACAAGACAGGGGGCGAACTGAAGCTTTCTTT
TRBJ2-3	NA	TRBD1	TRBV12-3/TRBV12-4	CASSLGQLARDTQYF	TGTGCCAGCAGTCTGGGACAGTTAGCACGTGATACGCAGTATTTT
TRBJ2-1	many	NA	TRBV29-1	CSVQRINEQFF	TGCAGCGTTCAGCGCATCAATGAGCAGTTCTTC
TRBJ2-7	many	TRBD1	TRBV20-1	CSARAGDRGVYEQYF	TGCAGTGCTAGAGCAGGGGACAGGGGGGTGTACGAGCAGTACTTC
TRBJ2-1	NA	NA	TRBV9	CASSVGSFNEQFF	TGTGCCAGCAGCGTAGGATCATTCAATGAGCAGTTCTTC
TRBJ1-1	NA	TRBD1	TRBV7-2	CASSLGTGMNTEAFF	TGTGCCAGCAGCCTAGGGACAGGGATGAACACTGAAGCTTTCTTT
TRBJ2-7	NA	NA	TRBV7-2	CASSLRDSRYEQYF	TGTGCCAGCAGCCTTCGGGACTCTCGCTACGAGCAGTACTTC
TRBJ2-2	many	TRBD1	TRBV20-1	CSAQTGPGELFF	TGCAGTGCTCAGACAGGGCCCGGGGAGCTGTTTTTT
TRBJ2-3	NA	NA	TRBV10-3	CAITISMKTDTQYF	TGTGCCATCACTATTAGCATGAAGACAGATACGCAGTATTTT
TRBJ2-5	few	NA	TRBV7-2	CASSFRHGETQYF	TGTGCCAGCAGCTTTCGTCATGGGGAGACCCAGTACTTC
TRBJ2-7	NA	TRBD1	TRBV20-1	CSASGGTGSYEQYF	TGCAGTGCTAGTGGGGGGACAGGCTCCTACGAGCAGTACTTC
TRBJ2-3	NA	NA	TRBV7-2	CASSLGGERADTQYF	TGTGCCAGCAGCTTAGGAGGGGAACGGGCAGATACGCAGTATTTT
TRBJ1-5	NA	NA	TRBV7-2	CASSPSSNQPQHF	TGTGCCAGCAGCCCAAGTAGCAATCAGCCCCAGCATTTT
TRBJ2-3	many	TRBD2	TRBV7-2	CASSLGPLAALSTDTQYF	TGTGCCAGCAGCTTAGGGCCCCTAGCGGCCCTTAGCACAGATACGCAGTATTTT
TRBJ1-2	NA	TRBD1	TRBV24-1	CATSIGTGGYGYTF	TGTGCCACCTCAATTGGGACAGGGGGGTATGGCTACACCTTC
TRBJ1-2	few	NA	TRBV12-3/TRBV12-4	CASRSQGRGYGYTF	TGTGCCAGCAGATCCCAGGGTCGGGGCTATGGCTACACCTTC
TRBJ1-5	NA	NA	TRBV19	CASKMGHLDSWPQHF	TGTGCCAGTAAAATGGGCCATTTAGACTCTTGGCCCCAGCATTTT
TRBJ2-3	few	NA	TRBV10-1	CASSESRFTDTQYF	TGCGCCAGCAGTGAGTCCCGATTCACAGATACGCAGTATTTT
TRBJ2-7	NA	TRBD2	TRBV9	CASSVASGDSYEQYF	TGTGCCAGCAGCGTAGCTAGCGGGGACTCCTACGAGCAGTACTTC
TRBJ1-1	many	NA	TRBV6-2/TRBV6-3	CASSYVKAAEAFF	TGTGCCAGCAGTTACGTCAAGGCCGCTGAAGCTTTCTTT
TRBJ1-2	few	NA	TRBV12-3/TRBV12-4	CASRSDSYGYTF	TGTGCCAGCAGATCCGACAGCTATGGCTACACCTTC
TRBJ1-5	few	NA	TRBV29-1	CSVEATQGQPQHF	TGCAGCGTTGAAGCGACGCAGGGACAGCCCCAGCATTTT
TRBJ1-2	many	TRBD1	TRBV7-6	CASSPRPGTGDPNYGYTF	TGTGCCAGCAGCCCCCGACCCGGGACAGGGGATCCCAACTATGGCTACACCTTC
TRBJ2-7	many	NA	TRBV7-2	CASSTTFSYEQYF	TGTGCCAGCAGCACTACATTTTCCTACGAGCAGTACTTC
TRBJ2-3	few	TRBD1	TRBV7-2	CASSLDRGDTQYF	TGTGCCAGCAGCCTGGACAGGGGAGATACGCAGTATTTT
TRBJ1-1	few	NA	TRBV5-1	CASSSRGRSTEAFF	TGCGCCAGCAGCAGCAGGGGTAGAAGTACTGAAGCTTTCTTT
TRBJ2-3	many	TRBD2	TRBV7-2	CASSSGTMSTDTQYF	TGTGCCAGCAGCTCCGGGACTATGAGCACAGATACGCAGTATTTT
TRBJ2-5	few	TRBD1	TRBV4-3	CASSQGDRAQETQYF	TGCGCCAGCAGCCAAGGGGACAGGGCTCAAGAGACCCAGTACTTC
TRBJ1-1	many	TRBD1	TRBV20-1	CSVRQGGGNTEAFF	TGCAGTGTCAGACAGGGCGGTGGTAACACTGAAGCTTTCTTT
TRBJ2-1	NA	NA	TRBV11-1	CASSLKGLFNEQFF	TGTGCCAGCAGCTTAAAGGGACTGTTTAATGAGCAGTTCTTC
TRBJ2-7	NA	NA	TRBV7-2	CASSTTRGYEQYF	TGTGCCAGCAGCACTACTAGGGGCTACGAGCAGTACTTC
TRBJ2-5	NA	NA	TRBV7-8	CASTPVSYSQETQYF	TGTGCCAGCACCCCTGTGTCATATTCCCAAGAGACCCAGTACTTC
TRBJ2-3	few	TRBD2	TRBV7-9	CASRTSGRTDTQYF	TGTGCCAGCCGGACTAGCGGTCGCACAGATACGCAGTATTTT
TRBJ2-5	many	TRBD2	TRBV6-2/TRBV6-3	CASSRGLQETQYF	TGTGCCAGCAGTAGGGGACTACAAGAGACCCAGTACTTC
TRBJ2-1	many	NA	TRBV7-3	CASSAQGGSYNEQFF	TGTGCCAGCAGCGCCCAGGGGGGCTCCTACAATGAGCAGTTCTTC
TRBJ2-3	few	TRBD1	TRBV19	CASSPSDRVADTQYF	TGTGCCAGTAGTCCCTCGGACAGGGTGGCAGATACGCAGTATTTT
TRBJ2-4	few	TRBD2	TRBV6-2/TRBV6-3	CASGGLAVAKNIQYF	TGTGCCAGCGGGGGACTAGCGGTAGCCAAAAACATTCAGTACTTC